Listed below are T cell receptor beta chains from one sample, sequenced in a study of blood T cell repertoires in COVID-19. The protocol was immunoSEQ multiplex PCR, while the TCRdb copy is restricted to in-frame clones and leaves out a portion. The sample lists fewer than 400,000 clones, approximately 84% seen once, with about 4.6% in the top ten. The sequenced material came from PBMCs or T cells enriched from blood (not recorded which). Receptors were obtained from a young man who had recovered from COVID-19. The CDR3 runs from the conserved cysteine through the conserved F or W. The D gene is left open where the match is weak. The size field is filled for only some rows; it gives once, few, many or a size class.

V	size	D	J	DNA	CDR3
TRBV28	few	NA	TRBJ1-6	TGTGCCAGCAGTTGGACAGCGTTGAATTCACCCCTCCACTTT	CASSWTALNSPLHF
TRBV24-1	NA	TRBD1	TRBJ1-2	TGTGCCACCAGTGATTCTGACAGGGGGGCTTATGGCTACACCTTC	CATSDSDRGAYGYTF
TRBV10-1	NA	NA	TRBJ2-3	TGCGCCAGCAGTGAGATCTATAGAACTAGCACAGATACGCAGTATTTT	CASSEIYRTSTDTQYF
TRBV19	NA	TRBD2	TRBJ2-5	TGTGCCAGTAGTATTTATGGTAGCGGGGGGCCCCAAGAGACCCAGTACTTC	CASSIYGSGGPQETQYF
TRBV6-5	once	NA	TRBJ1-2	TGTGCCAGCAGTTACAGAGGACAGTCCTATGGCTACACCTTC	CASSYRGQSYGYTF
TRBV3-1/TRBV3-2	NA	NA	TRBJ1-1	TGTGCCAGCAGCCTAAGACAGAAAGGTACTGAAGCTTTCTTT	CASSLRQKGTEAFF
TRBV12-3/TRBV12-4	NA	NA	TRBJ1-5	TGTGCCAGCAGTCTATCAGGGAATCAGCCCCAGCATTTT	CASSLSGNQPQHF
TRBV12-3/TRBV12-4	NA	NA	TRBJ2-1	TGTGCCAGCGGAGGAATGGTTTCTCGGTTCTTC	CASGGMVSRFF
TRBV29-1	once	TRBD1	TRBJ2-3	TGCAGCGTCGACCGGACAGGGACTAGCACAGATACGCAGTATTTT	CSVDRTGTSTDTQYF
TRBV11-3	NA	NA	TRBJ2-5	TGTGCCAGCAGCTTATTCCAGCAAGAGACCCAGTACTTC	CASSLFQQETQYF
TRBV18	NA	TRBD1	TRBJ1-2	TGTGCCAGCTCCTCGGGACAGCCATATGGCTACACCTTC	CASSSGQPYGYTF
TRBV4-1	NA	TRBD2	TRBJ2-5	TGCGCCAGCAGCCACGATGTCGGACTAGCGGGAGGGGAGACCCAGTACTTC	CASSHDVGLAGGETQYF
TRBV24-1	NA	TRBD1	TRBJ2-7	TGTGCCACCAGGGGACAGGGCTACGAGCAGTACTTC	CATRGQGYEQYF
TRBV19	once	TRBD2	TRBJ2-1	TGTGCCAGTAGCCGGATCTCTGCGGGAGGGCCTTCTTGGGATGAGCAGTTCTTC	CASSRISAGGPSWDEQFF
TRBV7-2	NA	TRBD1	TRBJ1-1	TGTGCCAGCAGCCTAGGGACAGGCCGTGAAGCTTTCTTT	CASSLGTGREAFF
TRBV30	NA	TRBD1	TRBJ2-5	TGTGCCTGGAGCCCGGGACAGGGGTCCCAGTACTTC	CAWSPGQGSQYF
TRBV20-1	NA	TRBD1	TRBJ2-7	TGCAGTGCTAGAACAGGGGGCGAGCAGTACTTC	CSARTGGEQYF
TRBV29-1	NA	NA	TRBJ2-7	TGCAGCGTTGTTTTCTTCTCTGGGCAGTATTCCTACGAGCAGTACTTC	CSVVFFSGQYSYEQYF
TRBV11-3	NA	NA	TRBJ2-1	TGTGCCAGCAGCTTAGATCGAGGGACAGGGGTTGGTAGCGGGAGGGCAGAGCAGTTCTTC	CASSLDRGTGVGSGRAEQFF
TRBV5-1	once	TRBD1	TRBJ1-2	TGCGCCAGCAGCTTGGCGACAGGGTACAGCTATGGCTACACCTTC	CASSLATGYSYGYTF
TRBV6-5	NA	TRBD1	TRBJ1-1	TGTGCCAGCATCTGGGACAGGGCCGCTGAAGCTTTCTTT	CASIWDRAAEAFF
TRBV2	NA	TRBD1	TRBJ1-4	TGTGCCAGCAGTGGAGCTACAGGGGGCTACGAAAAACTGTTTTTT	CASSGATGGYEKLFF
TRBV30	once	TRBD1	TRBJ1-2	TGTGCCTGGAACAGGGGCTATGGCTACACCTTC	CAWNRGYGYTF
TRBV24-1	NA	NA	TRBJ1-4	TGTGCCACCAGTGACGGGGGTGTGAATGAAAAACTGTTTTTT	CATSDGGVNEKLFF
TRBV4-2	NA	TRBD2	TRBJ2-5	TGTGCCAGCAGCCAAGGTCTCCTAGCGGGGGGGCGGGAGACCCAGTACTTC	CASSQGLLAGGRETQYF
TRBV7-8	NA	NA	TRBJ2-5	TGTGCCAGCAGCGGCCAAATCCAAGAGACCCAGTACTTC	CASSGQIQETQYF
TRBV20-1	NA	NA	TRBJ1-1	TGCAGTGCTAGCCAGAACACTGAAGCTTTCTTT	CSASQNTEAFF
TRBV19	NA	NA	TRBJ1-5	TGTGCCAGTAGTATAGGAGGGCTATGGAGCAATCAGCCCCAGCATTTT	CASSIGGLWSNQPQHF
TRBV28	NA	TRBD1	TRBJ1-1	TGTGCCAGCAGTATCGGGACAGGTGAAGCTTTCTTT	CASSIGTGEAFF
TRBV24-1	NA	TRBD2	TRBJ2-3	TGTGCCACCAGTGAAGGACTAGCGACCACAGATACGCAGTATTTT	CATSEGLATTDTQYF
TRBV5-1	NA	TRBD1	TRBJ1-1	TGCGCCAGCAGCCCGGGGACAGAGAACACTGAAGCTTTCTTT	CASSPGTENTEAFF
TRBV2	NA	NA	TRBJ1-5	TGTGCCAGCAGTGAAACATGGGCTCGGGGTCAGCCCCAGCATTTT	CASSETWARGQPQHF
TRBV3-1/TRBV3-2	NA	TRBD2	TRBJ2-2	TGTGCCCGCAGCCACGGGGGGGCGGGCAACACCGGGGAGCTGTTTTTT	CARSHGGAGNTGELFF
TRBV10-3	NA	NA	TRBJ1-2	TGTGCCATCAGTGAGGCAGGGGATTATGGCTACACCTTC	CAISEAGDYGYTF
TRBV29-1	NA	NA	TRBJ2-3	TGCAGCTGCCGGCAGGGGAAACTCACAGATACGCAGTATTTT	CSCRQGKLTDTQYF
TRBV5-1	NA	NA	TRBJ1-3	TGCGCCAGCAGCTTGACAGGGCCTAGGCTCTCTGGAAACACCATATATTTT	CASSLTGPRLSGNTIYF
TRBV18	once	NA	TRBJ1-1	TGTGCCAGCTCACTTCGGGAGGGAAGGAACACTGAAGCTTTCTTT	CASSLREGRNTEAFF
TRBV6-5	few	NA	TRBJ2-5	TGTGCCAGCAGTTACGTCGTCCAGGGGACCCAGTACTTC	CASSYVVQGTQYF
TRBV7-9	NA	NA	TRBJ1-2	TGTGCCAGCAGCTTAGCCGGCTATGGCTACACCTTC	CASSLAGYGYTF
TRBV7-9	NA	NA	TRBJ1-6	TGTGCCAGCACCCGAGGGGAGGGTAATTCACCCCTCCACTTT	CASTRGEGNSPLHF
TRBV19	NA	NA	TRBJ1-2	TGTGCCAGTAGTATAACGACGGGGGACTATGGCTACACCTTC	CASSITTGDYGYTF
TRBV5-4	NA	NA	TRBJ2-2	TGTGCCAGCAGCTTCGGAGCCGGGGAGCTGTTTTTT	CASSFGAGELFF
TRBV11-3	NA	TRBD2	TRBJ2-4	TGTGCCAGCAGCTTAGCCAAGGCGACTAGCGGGAGGGGGGACATTCAGTACTTC	CASSLAKATSGRGDIQYF
TRBV13	NA	NA	TRBJ2-1	TGTGCCAGCAGCTTGGGACTGAGGGATGAGCAGTTCTTC	CASSLGLRDEQFF
TRBV29-1	NA	TRBD1	TRBJ1-2	TGCAGCGTTGAAGCGAAGCCGACAGGGTTAGGGTATGGCTACACCTTC	CSVEAKPTGLGYGYTF
TRBV3-1/TRBV3-2	NA	NA	TRBJ2-6	TGTGCCAGCAGCCAGCAGGGGCTCAACACTGGGGCCAACGTCCTGACTTTC	CASSQQGLNTGANVLTF
TRBV7-9	NA	NA	TRBJ1-1	TGTGCCACAGCTAGGAGCGGAACTGCTGAAGCTTTCTTT	CATARSGTAEAFF
TRBV11-2	once	NA	TRBJ2-7	TGTGCCAGCAGCTTAGATCATAAGACTAGGAACGAGCAGTACTTC	CASSLDHKTRNEQYF
TRBV21-1	NA	NA	TRBJ1-1	TGTGCCAGCAGCGGGACAGGGCAGAACACTGAAGCTTTCTTT	CASSGTGQNTEAFF
TRBV10-1	NA	TRBD2	TRBJ2-5	TGCGCCAGCAGCGATGGACTAGCAGAGACCCAGTACTTC	CASSDGLAETQYF
TRBV5-4	NA	NA	TRBJ2-3	TGTGCCAGCAGCTTGGGTAGCGGCCCGAGGGGCACAGATACGCAGTATTTT	CASSLGSGPRGTDTQYF
TRBV4-1	NA	TRBD1	TRBJ2-7	TGCGCCAGCAGCCAAGCCCGACAGGGGGCCAACGAGCAGTACTTC	CASSQARQGANEQYF
TRBV5-1	NA	NA	TRBJ2-7	TGCGCCAGCAGCGCGGGAAACCCTTCCTACGAGCAGTACTTC	CASSAGNPSYEQYF